This T cell receptor (beta chain) came from a study of neurological immune-mediated disorders (dated by TCRdb to between 2017 and 2020). At the level of the whole study: Peripheral blood TCR-beta repertoires from patients with HTLV-I-associated myelopathy (HAM/TSP), patients with multiple sclerosis, and healthy controls were compared in the study using UMI-based sequencing. The 90 to 120 TCR-beta libraries covered PBMC samples along with longitudinal samples, technical triplicates, and paired sorted CD4+ and CD8+ T-cell subsets. The cohort was made up of 68 subjects, consisting of roughly 15 HAM/TSP patients, about 35 multiple sclerosis patients and about 20 healthy controls. The investigation overall reported the following: Expanded clones from different subjects shared no identical CDR3 amino acid sequences, which suggests that TCR-beta repertoires were private in all groups. The highest TCR clonal expansion was observed in HAM/TSP patients, whereas the lowest was observed in MS patients, even when compared with healthy controls.

Trimming at the junction amounts to 5 bases on V and 1 base on J, and the germline ends lie 2 bases apart. Looking up the germline V gene (reference sequence) yields CDR1 SGHKS and CDR2 YYEKEE. The CDR3, cysteine through phenylalanine, is 11 amino acids long. CDR3 DNA only is kept here, 33 bases in frame from base 1. Healthy controls were blood bank volunteers in Maryland, USA. TCR libraries for sorted subsets were made from under 1.1 million sorted CD4+ or CD8+ T cells. Peripheral blood was subjected to Ficoll-Hypaque density gradient centrifugation to isolate PBMCs, which were then cryopreserved in liquid nitrogen. Paired sorted CD4+ and CD8+ subsets came from healthy controls, HAM/TSP patients and MS patients. This clonotype came up many times. Its target antigen remains unknown. No base quality information exists; no much larger clone differs at one position. cDNA synthesis used template-switch 5'RACE with a primer carrying a 10-nucleotide random unique molecular identifier tagging each TCR transcript. Every sequencing run covered 15-18 subjects and yielded more than 170 million TCR-beta sequences. The RNeasy kit was used for extraction of total RNA. TCR-beta VDJ regions were amplified with primers for the TCR constant region and the 5'RACE anchor, using the KAPA Real-time Library Amplification kit. Sample indexes and Illumina adaptors were added in a first PCR, after which library yield was increased in a second PCR. The roughly 650 bp TCR product was size-selected on a 2% E-gel SizeSelection system after Ampure bead purification. Before pooling, library quality was assessed on a Bioanalyzer, concentration was determined with Qubit, and library quantification was performed with the Kapa Library Quantification kit. Paired-end 2 x 150 bp sequencing of the libraries was performed on an Illumina HiSeq 2500. To increase sequence diversity, roughly 24-31% phiX was spiked into each library pool. As for the authors' bioinformatics: The quality-filtered reads were processed with the UMI-based MiGEC pipeline, whose error correction step removed more than 80% of the raw TCR sequences. VDJ genes were aligned to IMGT germline references, and clonotypes were defined by unique CDR3 amino acid sequence plus V-J genes. Clonal expansion, Shannon diversity and CDR3 relatedness were evaluated with VDJtools (CalcPairwiseDistances, ClusterSamples), while phylogenetic trees were built in CLCbio workbench. Using coefficient-of-variation modelling across technical triplicates, the study counted a clone as expanded if it had at least 8 unique UMIs. TCRdb took the public reads, trimmed them with fastp at Q25, ran MiXCR for clone calling and kept in-frame beta chains. Every entry covers one CDR3 protein and lists the most common genes and DNA from its rows. The V and J calls come from TCRdb's annotation, not from the publication. This sample gives around 13,000 distinct CDR3 sequences in total; approximately 7.7% of them show up just once. The ten largest account for roughly a quarter of the sample.

The chain is assembled from TRBV5-5 and TRBJ2-3; a confident D gene designation cannot be given. This TCR derives from a woman aged 40-49 years in good health. Specimen: CD8+ T cells from blood. The DNA sequence is given as TGTGCCAGCAGGGGCACAGATACGCAGTATTTT. This is translated as CASRGTDTQYF.